The next 25 T cell receptor beta chains were all read from a single sample in a study of monozygotic twins with inflammatory bowel disease. Reanalyzing the 5' RACE reads, TCRdb keeps one entry per CDR3 protein, without DNA. The sample has more than 300,000 distinct CDR3 sequences. The sequenced material came from blood. The receptors stem from a human donor with ulcerative colitis or Crohn's disease, or a healthy co-twin of an affected twin (not recorded which).

The chain carries TRBV7-7 and TRBJ2-2; without DNA, the TCRdb call of TRBD2 cannot be checked. The germline gives CDR1 SSHAT, CDR2 FNYEAQ (reference sequence). This CDR3 is built from 14 residues. The CDR3: CASSSYLGGGELFF. The full variable domain, its missing parts supplied by reference TRBV7-7 and TRBJ2-2, is GAGVSQSPRYKVTKRGQDVTLRCDPISSHATLYWYQQALGQGPEFLTYFNYEAQPDKSGLPSDRFSAERPEGSISTLTIQRTEQRDSAMYRCASSSYLGGGELFFGEGSRLTVL.

The chain links TRBV3-1 to TRBJ2-7; TCRdb's assignment of TRBD1 cannot be checked, as there is no DNA. The CDR3 runs to 16 residues. The germline CDR1 and CDR2 sequences are LGHDT and YNNKEL (reference sequence). The CDR3 region is CASSQDGNRESYEQYF.

The chain couples TRBV24-1 to TRBJ2-5; lacking DNA, the TRBD1 call made by TCRdb goes unchecked. Looked up from germline, CDR1 is KGHDR and CDR2 is SFDVKD. The CDR3 is made up of 14 amino acids. CDR3 loop: CATSEGRYQETQYF.

CDR3 protein: CATRAGGGSTDTQYF. The rearrangement joins TRBV5-1 to TRBJ2-3; TCRdb returns TRBD2, unconfirmable since there is no DNA. Germline loops: CDR1 SGHRS, CDR2 YFSETQ. The CDR3 covers 15 residues.

V is TRBV12-3 or TRBV12-4 and J is TRBJ1-2. CDR3 size: 13 residues. The CDR3 here is CASSQSTSDGYTF.

This chain links TRBV7-8 with TRBJ1-1. CDR3 length equals 13 residues. Germline CDR1 is SGHVS and CDR2 is FQNEAQ. This CDR3 is CASSLQRNTEAFF. The full variable domain, in which reference TRBV7-8 and TRBJ1-1 provide the parts outside the CDR3, is GAGVSQSPRYKVAKRGQDVALRCDPISGHVSLFWYQQALGQGPEFLTYFQNEAQLDKSGLPSDRFFAERPEGSVSTLKIQRTQQEDSAVYLCASSLQRNTEAFFGQGTRLTVV.

J is TRBJ2-5 and V is TRBV5-1; checking the TCRdb D call of TRBD1 is not possible without DNA. This CDR3 spans 13 amino acids. The germline V gene encodes CDR1 SGHRS and CDR2 YFSETQ. The CDR3 is CASSKDRRETQYF.

The chain recombines TRBV7-2 with TRBJ2-3; TCRdb selects TRBD2, and the lack of DNA leaves this call unchecked. This CDR3 region has 14 residues. Germline CDR1 is SGHTA and CDR2 is FQGNSA. The CDR3 reads CASSPTSGPDTQYF.

The rearrangement links TRBV21-1 to TRBJ1-3; TCRdb proposes TRBD1, but this gene call is untestable without DNA. TRBV21-1 is given as a pseudogene. The CDR3 runs to 17 residues. This CDR3 reads CASISPWGHCIGNTIYF.

V gene TRBV27 combines with J gene TRBJ1-4. The CDR3 loop spans 11 amino acids. CDR1 and CDR2 (germline): MNHEY, SMNVEV (reference sequence). CDR3 protein: CASSQNEKLFF.

The rearrangement joins TRBV27 to TRBJ1-1; no DNA is available, so the TRBD1 call from TCRdb remains unchecked. Germline V gene sequence: CDR1 MNHEY, CDR2 SMNVEV (reference sequence). This CDR3 has 16 amino acids. CDR3 protein: CASSSDRGRGGTEAFF.

The chain links TRBV25-1 to TRBJ1-1. CDR1 and CDR2 (germline): MGHDK, SYGVNS. The CDR3 is 17 amino acids. CDR3 amino acids: CASSEGEGYLEGTEAFF.

This chain uses TRBV5-1 with TRBJ2-7; as DNA is missing, the TRBD1 call by TCRdb cannot be tested. The CDR3 sequence is 15 residues long. Germline values: CDR1 SGHRS, CDR2 YFSETQ. The CDR3 loop reads CASIALPGGHYEQYF.

The CDR3 sequence is CAISEQASTDTQYF. V and J are TRBV10-3 and TRBJ2-3. The CDR3 has 14 amino acids. The germline V gene encodes CDR1 ENHRY and CDR2 SYGVKD.

V gene TRBV20-1 combines with J gene TRBJ1-2; the TCRdb D gene call, TRBD1, has no DNA to confirm it. This CDR3 has 13 amino acids. Germline V lookup: CDR1 DFQATT, CDR2 SNEGSKA (reference sequence). This CDR3 reads CSDRDRGVNGYTF.

The chain combines TRBV11-1 with TRBJ2-1; TCRdb designates TRBD2, a call that cannot be tested without DNA. The CDR3 sequence is 15 residues long. CDR1 SGHAT and CDR2 FQDESV come from the germline V gene (reference sequence). The CDR3 spells CASSSQGSGDNEQFF.

J is TRBJ2-1 and V is TRBV27; no DNA is available, so the TRBD2 call from TCRdb remains unchecked. Germline V lookup: CDR1 MNHEY, CDR2 SMNVEV (reference sequence). The CDR3 totals 17 residues. CDR3 protein: CASSLSVAGGPLHEQFF.

This chain links TRBV7-2 with TRBJ1-5. The length of the CDR3 is 14 residues. Germline CDR1 and CDR2: SGHTA and FQGNSA. CDR3 sequence reads: CASSFRNSNQPQHF.

The chain recombines TRBV7-2 with TRBJ1-2. Germline CDR1 and CDR2: SGHTA and FQGNSA. The CDR3 covers 13 residues. This CDR3 is CASSLASRHGYTF.

Here the CDR3 reads CASRPPDSRDTQYF. V usage is TRBV5-4 and J usage is TRBJ2-3. This CDR3 comprises 14 residues. The V gene's germline CDR1 is SGHNT and CDR2 YYREEE (reference sequence).

The chain combines TRBV5-1 with TRBJ2-7. CDR3 size: 13 residues. From germline, CDR1 is SGHRS and CDR2 YFSETQ. CDR3: CASSLASTYEQYF. The variable domain in full, with the rest retrieved from reference TRBV5-1 and TRBJ2-7, is KAGVTQTPRYLIKTRGQQVTLSCSPISGHRSVSWYQQTPGQGLQFLFEYFSETQRNKGNFPGRFSGRQFSNSRSEMNVSTLELGDSALYLCASSLASTYEQYFGPGTRLTVT.

The J gene is TRBJ1-4, the V gene TRBV25-1. This CDR3 is built from 16 residues. CDR1 is MGHDK, CDR2 SYGVNS, per germline. The CDR3 here is CASSAVLLGGNEKLFF.

The V and J genes are TRBV18 and TRBJ2-5; TCRdb outputs TRBD1, but without DNA this stays unchecked. The V gene's germline CDR1 is KGHSH and CDR2 LQKENI. CDR3 length: 16 amino acids. The CDR3 loop is CASSPSFDRAQETQYF.

The chain uses TRBV5-1 and TRBJ2-1. This CDR3 contains 14 residues. The germline gives CDR1 SGHRS, CDR2 YFSETQ. CDR3: CASSLGRLGNEQFF.

The CDR3 loop is CASSLGFTDTQYF. The chain combines TRBV7-2 with TRBJ2-3. Looked up from germline, CDR1 is SGHTA and CDR2 is FQGNSA. The CDR3 is 13 residues long.